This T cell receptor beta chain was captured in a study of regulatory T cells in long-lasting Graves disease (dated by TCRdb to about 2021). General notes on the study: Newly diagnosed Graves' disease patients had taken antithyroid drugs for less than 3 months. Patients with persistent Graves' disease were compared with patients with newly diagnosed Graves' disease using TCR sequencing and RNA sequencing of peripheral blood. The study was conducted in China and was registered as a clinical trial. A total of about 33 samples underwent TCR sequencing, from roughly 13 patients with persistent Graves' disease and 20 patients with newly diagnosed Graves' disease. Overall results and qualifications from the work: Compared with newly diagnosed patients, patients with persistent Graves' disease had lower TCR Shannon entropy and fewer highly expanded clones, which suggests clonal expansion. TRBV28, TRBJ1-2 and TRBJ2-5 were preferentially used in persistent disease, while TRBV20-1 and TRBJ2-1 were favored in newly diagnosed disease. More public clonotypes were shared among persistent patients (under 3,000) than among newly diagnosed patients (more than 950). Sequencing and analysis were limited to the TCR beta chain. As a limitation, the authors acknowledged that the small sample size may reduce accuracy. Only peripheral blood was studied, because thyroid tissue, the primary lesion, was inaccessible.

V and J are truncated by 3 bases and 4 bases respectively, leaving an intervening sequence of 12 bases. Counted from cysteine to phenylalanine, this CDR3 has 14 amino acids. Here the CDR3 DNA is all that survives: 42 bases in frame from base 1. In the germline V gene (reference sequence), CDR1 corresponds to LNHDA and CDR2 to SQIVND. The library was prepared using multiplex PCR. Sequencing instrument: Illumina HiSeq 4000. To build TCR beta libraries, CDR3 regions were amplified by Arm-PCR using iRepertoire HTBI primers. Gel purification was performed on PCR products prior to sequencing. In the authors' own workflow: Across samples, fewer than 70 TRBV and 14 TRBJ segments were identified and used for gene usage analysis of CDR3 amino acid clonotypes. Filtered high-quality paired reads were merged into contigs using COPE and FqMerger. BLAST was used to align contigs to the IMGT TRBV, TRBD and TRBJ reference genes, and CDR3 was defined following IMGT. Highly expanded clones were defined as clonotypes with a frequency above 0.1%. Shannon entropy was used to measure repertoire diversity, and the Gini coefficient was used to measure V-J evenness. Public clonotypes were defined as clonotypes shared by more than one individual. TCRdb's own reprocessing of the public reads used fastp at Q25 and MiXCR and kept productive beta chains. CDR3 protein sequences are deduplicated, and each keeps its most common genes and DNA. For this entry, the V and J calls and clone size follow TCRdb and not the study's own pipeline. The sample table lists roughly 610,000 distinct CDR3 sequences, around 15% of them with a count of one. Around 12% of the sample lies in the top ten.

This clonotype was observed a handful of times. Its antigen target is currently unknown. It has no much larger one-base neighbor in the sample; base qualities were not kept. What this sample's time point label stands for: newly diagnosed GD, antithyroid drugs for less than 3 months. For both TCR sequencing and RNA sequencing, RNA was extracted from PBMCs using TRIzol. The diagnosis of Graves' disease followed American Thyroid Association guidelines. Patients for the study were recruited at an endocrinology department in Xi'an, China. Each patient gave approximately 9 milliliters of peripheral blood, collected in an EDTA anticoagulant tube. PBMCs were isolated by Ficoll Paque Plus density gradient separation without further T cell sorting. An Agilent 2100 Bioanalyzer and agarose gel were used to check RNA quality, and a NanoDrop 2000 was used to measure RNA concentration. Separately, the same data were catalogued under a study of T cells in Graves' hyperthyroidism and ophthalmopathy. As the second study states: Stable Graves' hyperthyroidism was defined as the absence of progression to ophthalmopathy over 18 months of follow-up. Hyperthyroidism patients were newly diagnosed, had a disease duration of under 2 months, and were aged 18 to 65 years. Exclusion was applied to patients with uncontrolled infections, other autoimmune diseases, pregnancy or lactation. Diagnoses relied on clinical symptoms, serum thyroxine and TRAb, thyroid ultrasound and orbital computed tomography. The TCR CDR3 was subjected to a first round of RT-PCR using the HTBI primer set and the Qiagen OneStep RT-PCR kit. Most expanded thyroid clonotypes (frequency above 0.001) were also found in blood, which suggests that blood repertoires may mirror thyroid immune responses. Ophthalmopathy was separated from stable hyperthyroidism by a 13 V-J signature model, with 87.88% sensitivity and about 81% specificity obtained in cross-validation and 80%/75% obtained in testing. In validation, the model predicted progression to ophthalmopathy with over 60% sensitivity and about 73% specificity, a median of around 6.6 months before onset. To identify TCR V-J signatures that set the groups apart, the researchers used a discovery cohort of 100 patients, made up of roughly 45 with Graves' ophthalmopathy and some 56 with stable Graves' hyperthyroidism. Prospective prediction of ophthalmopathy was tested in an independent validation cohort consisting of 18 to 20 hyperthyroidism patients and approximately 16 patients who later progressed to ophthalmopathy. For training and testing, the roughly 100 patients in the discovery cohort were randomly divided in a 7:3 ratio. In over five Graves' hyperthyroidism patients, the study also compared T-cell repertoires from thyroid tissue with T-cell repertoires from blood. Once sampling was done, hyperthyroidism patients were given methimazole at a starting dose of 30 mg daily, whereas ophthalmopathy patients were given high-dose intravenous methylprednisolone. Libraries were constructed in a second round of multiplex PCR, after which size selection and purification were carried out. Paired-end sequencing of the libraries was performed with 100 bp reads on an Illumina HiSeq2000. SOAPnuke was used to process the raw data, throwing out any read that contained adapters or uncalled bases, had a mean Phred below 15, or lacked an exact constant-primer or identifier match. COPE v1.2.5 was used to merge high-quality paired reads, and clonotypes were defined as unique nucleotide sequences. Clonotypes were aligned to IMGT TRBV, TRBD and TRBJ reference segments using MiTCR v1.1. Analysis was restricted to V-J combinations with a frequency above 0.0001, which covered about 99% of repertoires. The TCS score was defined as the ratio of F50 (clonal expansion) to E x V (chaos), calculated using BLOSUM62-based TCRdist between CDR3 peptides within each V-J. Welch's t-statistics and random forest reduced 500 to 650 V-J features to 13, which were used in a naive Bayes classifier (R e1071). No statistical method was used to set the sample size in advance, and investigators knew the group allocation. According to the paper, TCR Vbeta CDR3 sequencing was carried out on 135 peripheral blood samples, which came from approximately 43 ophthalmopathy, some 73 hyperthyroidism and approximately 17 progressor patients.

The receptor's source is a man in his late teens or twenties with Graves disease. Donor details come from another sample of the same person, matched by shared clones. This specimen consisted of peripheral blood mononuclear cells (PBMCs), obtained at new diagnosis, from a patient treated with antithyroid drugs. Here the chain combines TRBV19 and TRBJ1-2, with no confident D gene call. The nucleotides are TGTGCCAGTAGTATCTCGGGAGGGAGCTATGGCTACACCTTC. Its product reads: CASSISGGSYGYTF.